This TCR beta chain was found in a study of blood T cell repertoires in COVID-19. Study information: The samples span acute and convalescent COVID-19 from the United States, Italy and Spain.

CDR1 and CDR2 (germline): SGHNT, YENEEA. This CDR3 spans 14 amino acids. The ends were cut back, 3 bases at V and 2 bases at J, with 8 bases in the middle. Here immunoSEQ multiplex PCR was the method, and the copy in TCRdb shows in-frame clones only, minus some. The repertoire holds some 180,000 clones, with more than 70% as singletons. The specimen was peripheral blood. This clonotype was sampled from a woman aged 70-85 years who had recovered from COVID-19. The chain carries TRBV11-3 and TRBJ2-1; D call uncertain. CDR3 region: CASSFGGTYNEQFF. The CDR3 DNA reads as TGTGCCAGCAGCTTCGGCGGCACCTACAATGAGCAGTTCTTC.